This T cell receptor (beta chain) came from a study of vaccination and CD4 T cells after COVID-19. Cultured CD4+ T-cell DNA underwent Oncomine TCR Beta short-read sequencing. One entry per CDR3 protein, called by TCRdb with MiXCR from the PCR reads. The data hold over 15,000 distinct CDR3 sequences, with approximately 31% observed a single time. Germline CDR1 and CDR2: LGHDT and YNNKEL (reference sequence). Trimming left V 5 bases short and J 0 bases short, with 8 bases between. CDR3 length: 14 residues. The treatment: approximately 11-day PBMC culture with coronavirus spike peptide pools or control peptides (ViraFEST assay). Wells that each held around 2.1 million PBMCs were cultured with 9 to 10 IU/ml IL-2 and approximately 9.5 ug/ml peptide pools. As regards this clonotype: Its antigen is not identified.

The chain joins TRBV3-1 to TRBJ1-5; a weak D match, TRBD1 (6 bases). This receptor was taken from a human donor with COVID-19. Sequencing used cultured CD4+ T cells from blood. The DNA for the CDR3 is TGTGCCAGCAGCAGGACAGATAGCAATCAGCCCCAGCATTTT. Its translation is CASSRTDSNQPQHF.